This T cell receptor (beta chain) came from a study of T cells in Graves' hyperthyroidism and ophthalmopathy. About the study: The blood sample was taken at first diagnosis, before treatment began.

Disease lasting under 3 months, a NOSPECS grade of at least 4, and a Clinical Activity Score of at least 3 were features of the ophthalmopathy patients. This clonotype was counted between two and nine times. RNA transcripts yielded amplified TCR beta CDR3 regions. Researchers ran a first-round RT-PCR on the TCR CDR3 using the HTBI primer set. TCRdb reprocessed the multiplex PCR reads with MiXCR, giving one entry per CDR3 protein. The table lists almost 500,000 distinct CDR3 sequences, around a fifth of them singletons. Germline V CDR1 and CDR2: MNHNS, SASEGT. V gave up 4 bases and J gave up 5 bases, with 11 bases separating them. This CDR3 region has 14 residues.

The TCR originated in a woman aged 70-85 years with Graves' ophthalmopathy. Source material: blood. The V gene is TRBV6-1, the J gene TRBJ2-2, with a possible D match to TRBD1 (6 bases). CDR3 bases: TGTGCCAGCAGTGCACAGGGTCCTACCGGGGAGCTGTTTTTT. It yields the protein CASSAQGPTGELFF.